The sequence of this TCR beta chain was determined in a study of cytomegalovirus exposure and HLA in healthy donors. As regards this clone: As yet, its antigen is unknown.

Per the germline V gene, CDR1 is MNHNY and CDR2 is SVGAGI (reference sequence). V dropped 0 bases and J dropped 8 bases, with 13 bases sitting between them. This CDR3 has 15 amino acids. Points from the study as a whole: Three chains linked to CMV were shown in vitro to be specific for CMV antigens. Among TCR sequences, most were rare, though some public TCRs appeared in many donors.

Clones were sequenced by immunoSEQ multiplex PCR, and TCRdb holds only the in-frame ones, with some missing. The sample includes 90,000 to 150,000 clones, about 84% of them seen just once. The chain links TRBV6-6 to TRBJ1-4; D not resolved. Specimen: PBMCs. The clonotype originates from a woman in her twenties or thirties in good health and CMV-seronegative. As DNA, the CDR3 is TGTGCCAGCAGTTACTCTCCTGCACGCGGGGAAAAACTGTTTTTT. It is translated as CASSYSPARGEKLFF.